This T cell receptor beta chain was obtained from a study of circulating and synovial CD4+ cells in juvenile arthritis. The study, taken as a whole, reports: T cell genome counts differed by at least an order of magnitude between CPL and CD4 samples. Circulating pathogenic-like lymphocytes shared a substantially higher fraction of CDR3 sequences with synovium than bulk blood. Diversity here was lower than in bulk blood CD4 cells.

Sequencing was performed with immunoSEQ multiplex PCR; in TCRdb, only in-frame clones are kept and a portion is missing. The sample lists 3,500 to 4,500 clones; 84% were seen once. Samples derive from patients with active juvenile idiopathic arthritis. The CDR3 runs 14 residues. Trimming cost V 2 bases and J 8 bases; bases outside gene matches: 6. Germline-derived CDR1 and CDR2 are KGHSH and LQKENI. This clone has more than one count but fewer than ten. Antigen: not known. Sequencing input: CD4+ T cells from synovial fluid. V gene TRBV18 combines with J gene TRBJ2-1; 7 bases match TRBD2. The receptor comes from a human donor with juvenile idiopathic arthritis. The CDR3 loop reads CASSPNAGADEQFF. As DNA, the CDR3 is TGTGCCAGCTCACCAAATGCGGGAGCGGATGAGCAGTTCTTC.